This record looks at one T cell receptor (beta chain) sequence and its context. Its antigen target is currently unknown. Within one base of it there is no much larger clone, and no base qualities were kept. TCRbeta CDR3 regions were amplified from genomic DNA by means of the immunoSEQ Assay, a bias-controlled multiplex PCR. The original pipeline was this. The number of nucleated cells in each sample was estimated by amplification of reference gene primers within the assay. Sequence reads were collapsed and filtered to measure the absolute abundance of every unique TCRbeta CDR3 rearrangement. Productive Simpson clonality was computed per sample as the square root of Simpson's diversity index over productive rearrangements. Here the immuneACCESS table is served through TCRdb, limited to in-frame sequences with V and J called. Missing clones are a known gap in these copies; in checked studies unresolved V genes cover under half, and the rest lacks a known reason. The DNA was the basis for D and trimming; V, J and clone size are from that table. In all, the sample holds 200,000 to 250,000 clones, and under 90% of those were seen once. The ten biggest clones cover 1.8% of the sample.

Participants in the prospective study were aged about 18 to 90 years, lived in about two dozen United States geographic areas, and enrolled through a virtual design. In the prospective study, participants were assigned to cohorts based on the clinical history participants reported in a screening survey and a study questionnaire. Recovered participants in ImmuneRACE Cohort 3 were defined by two consecutive negative NP/OP PCR tests, clearance by a healthcare professional, or resolution of symptoms. Mobile phlebotomists in the prospective study collected whole blood, serum and a nasopharyngeal or oropharyngeal swab from every participant. Prospective study participants could optionally give additional blood draws and questionnaires over an approximately two-month period. Before DNA extraction, blood samples from the prospective study were shipped at room temperature or frozen. This sample was included in a study of blood T cell repertoires in COVID-19 (dated by TCRdb to 2020 to 2022). As for the study more broadly: Collaborator samples came from the United States, Italy and Spain and covered acute and convalescent phases of COVID-19. The repertoires were released in a freely available public database meant as a resource for research on the immune response to SARS-CoV-2. The dataset comprised deeply sampled blood TCRbeta repertoires from subjects exposed to, actively infected with, or recovered from COVID-19. Samples came from the ongoing ImmuneRACE study (first 160 participants) plus 1,254 subjects from 6 global collaborators. HLA class I and class II types, where available, came from metadata supplied by the sample provider rather than from assay-based typing. Sample metadata almost always included a de-identified subject ID, COVID-19 status, age in years and sex. The material from the prospective study consisted of cDNA or gDNA derived from T cells, B-cell-depleted T cells, or PBMCs. Findings and caveats that apply to the study as a whole: The amount of clinical and demographic metadata varied by source and participant and was provided uncurated.

This TCR came from a man between 60 and 70 years old who had recovered from COVID-19. Sequenced input: PBMCs or T cells enriched from blood (not recorded which).

The CDR3 loop reads CASSLLEPSGGVVSNQPQHF. The nucleotides are TGTGCCAGCAGCTTATTAGAGCCCTCCGGGGGGGTCGTGAGCAATCAGCCCCAGCATTTT. The rearrangement joined TRBV7-3 to TRBJ1-5; a tentative D match to TRBD1 spans 5 bases. V loses 2 bases of germline sequence and J loses 1 base, and the interval between the two ends is 24 bases. The CDR3 measures 20 amino acids from cysteine to phenylalanine. The retained sequence is limited to the CDR3, 60 bases, with the frame set at the first base. The germline V gene encodes CDR1 SGHTA and CDR2 FQGTGA.